What follows is one T cell receptor beta chain and its context. Its antigen is as yet unknown. TCRdb re-derived calls from the 5' RACE reads in MiXCR, one entry per CDR3 protein. The profile shows 750,000 to 850,000 distinct CDR3 sequences, 10% to 15% of them singletons. V gave up 0 bases and J gave up 2 bases; unmatched junction bases: 7. Germline V lookup: CDR1 DFQATT, CDR2 SNEGSKA (reference sequence). The CDR3 extends over 16 amino acids. This specimen comes from a study of CD8 T cells in ankylosing spondylitis. Study outcomes and limitations: About 8 highly homologous variants made up a TCR beta motif, and this motif appeared characteristic of ankylosing spondylitis blood. Existing reports had already noted some motif variants in reactive arthritis synovial fluid and blood.

The J gene is TRBJ1-3, the V gene TRBV20-1; 7 bases agree with TRBD1. The TCR comes from a male donor with ankylosing spondylitis. Sequences were obtained from blood, either unsorted or a sorted T cell fraction (not recorded which). The CDR3 DNA reads TGCAGTGCTAGAGATCATCGGCAGGGGGCTGGAAACACCATATATTTT. Its translation is CSARDHRQGAGNTIYF.